This T cell receptor beta chain derives from a study of shared clonotypes between healthy human individuals (TCRdb year 2020). Looking at the study overall: The cohort included three men and a couple of women between 18 and 49 years of age. For each donor, three plates each were used for CD4 naive and CD4 memory, two plates were used for CD8 naive, and one plate was used for CD8 memory. The study deeply sequenced blood TCR repertoires of roughly five healthy adults to estimate repertoire size and the extent of clonotype sharing between individuals. To increase sequencing depth and limit assay-specific biases, TCR repertoire library preparation and sequencing were carried out by different laboratories using diverse techniques. Per donor, leukapheresis produced somewhere between about 0.85 and 9.5 billion PBMCs.

Using the deep immunoSEQ assay, multiplex PCR amplified TCR CDR3 regions from genomic DNA. For each cell subset, the extracted genomic DNA was distributed evenly across all wells of several immunoSEQ 96-well plates, and each plate served as one replicate. For sorted subsets, each replicate PCR was loaded with around 220 ng genomic DNA, equivalent to 30,000 or so T cell genomes. The purified libraries were quantified using a Qubit 3.0 fluorometer, sized with a Bioanalyzer 2100, and then quantified again using the KAPA Library Quantification kit. Every immunoSEQ 96-well plate was sequenced on a dedicated single-read 150-cycle Illumina NextSeq 550 flow cell. In the authors' own workflow: Because only junctional sequences without quality scores were contained in the immunoSEQ output, filtering matching that applied to full-length reads could not be performed. To assign V/J genes and CDR3, sequences were annotated using PyIR, a Python wrapper for IgBLAST v1.9, with IMGT germline references. Any read was removed if the V/J assignment was weak (E-value above 1e-6), the CDR3 was missing, or the read contained stop codons, out-of-frame junctions, or ambiguous translated residues. V3J clonotypes were defined as sequences sharing the same inferred V gene, J gene, and CDR3 amino acid sequence. Percentage overlap between repertoires was computed as shared unique clonotypes divided by the size of the smaller repertoire. RTK rarefaction, the Chao1 estimator, and Recon v2.1 estimates of unobserved clonotypes were used to assess repertoire richness. For all TCRbeta clonotypes obtained by the gDNA method from a few donors, generation probabilities were computed with OLGA. Here the immuneACCESS table is served through TCRdb, limited to in-frame sequences with V and J called. Missing clones are a known gap in these copies; in checked studies unresolved V genes cover under half, and the rest lacks a known reason. V and J calls and clone size follow that table, whereas D and trimming were derived from the DNA. In all, the sample holds about 1.9 million clones, and 80% to 95% of those were seen once. The top ten constitute 1.5% to 2% of the sample.

CD8 naive samples were obtained by positive selection for CCR7 among CD45RO-negative cells, yielding a CD45RA+CCR7+ population from which TemRA cells were excluded. Donors were healthy HIV-negative adults with no recently reported acute infections or vaccinations. Every donor was a Caucasian adult residing in Nashville, Tennessee, USA. Blood was obtained by leukapheresis, after which PBMCs were separated by Ficoll-Histopaque density gradient centrifugation and cryopreserved in liquid nitrogen vapor phase. Analytical flow cytometry was used to check the purity and quantity of every magnetically sorted T cell population. Genomic DNA was isolated from every sorted fraction and measured by UV absorbance on a Nanodrop 2000c. Here is what the overall study found, with its caveats: Compared with non-shared clonotypes, clonotypes shared by all four sorted-subset donors had higher generation probabilities. Incomplete sequencing was indicated by rarefaction of sorted-subset datasets, despite the large sequencing depth. Because the study included a small number of donors, the genetic and exposure-history diversity represented was limited. Pairwise subsampling indicated that sequencing depth was expected to affect the degree of clonotype sharing among donors. Estimated clonotype richness was generally larger for naive than for memory subsets. Across several donors, roughly 5.1% of naive CD4, roughly 3.5% of naive CD8, under 2.5% of memory CD4, and under 0.45% of memory CD8 clonotypes were shared. Sampling was restricted to blood, and TCR repertoires in tissue are likely to differ from TCR repertoires in blood.

The CDR3 covers 17 residues, taking in both the cysteine and the phenylalanine. The read is trimmed to its CDR3 DNA, 51 bases read in frame from base 1. Trimming removed 5 bases from V and 5 bases from J; the gene matches leave 14 bases unexplained. CDR1 and CDR2 are drawn from the germline V gene: SGHTA, FQGNSA. Worth noting for this clone: The clone's antigen remains unknown. Per-nucleotide qualities are absent, and no much larger clonotype sits a single base away.

The receptor's source is a man between 18 and 35 years old in good health. Some clones in this sample may be carry-over from other donors' samples. Sequenced input: naive CD8+ T cells from PBMCs. In light of the paper, this sample's cell subset or site label describes: CD45RA+CCR7+. Recombination connected TRBV7-2 to TRBJ2-5; 10 nucleotides in the junction match TRBD2. The CDR3 region has the sequence CASSQYGLAGALETQYF. The bases are TGTGCCAGCAGCCAATATGGTCTAGCGGGGGCCTTGGAGACCCAGTACTTC. With all but the CDR3 taken from the reference TRBV7-2 and TRBJ2-5 genes, the full variable domain is: GAGVSQSPSNKVTEKGKDVELRCDPISGHTALYWYRQSLGQGLEFLIYFQGNSAPDKSGLPSDRFSAERTGGSVSTLTIQRTQQEDSAVYLCASSQYGLAGALETQYFGPGTRLLVL.